A single TCR beta chain is shown here with its context. The data are from a study of preoperative IRX-2 immunotherapy in early breast cancer. Treatment given: preoperative locoregional IRX-2 cytokine immunotherapy. Samples came from a phase Ib trial of preoperative locoregional IRX-2 cytokine immunotherapy. Sequencing used immunoSEQ multiplex PCR; TCRdb keeps in-frame clones, though not all of them. Of fewer than 70,000 clones listed, less than 95% are singletons. The clonotype originates from a human donor with breast cancer. Sampling was performed from a patient treated with IRX-2 immunotherapy.

Here the CDR3 reads CASSEAQSWQSDYEQYF. In DNA, the CDR3 is TGTGCCAGCAGTGAAGCGCAATCGTGGCAGTCAGACTACGAGCAGTACTTC. The rearrangement uses TRBV2 and TRBJ2-7; D is uncertain. The CDR3 sequence is 17 residues long. The germline CDR1 and CDR2 sequences are SNHLY and FYNNEI. V gave up 0 bases and J gave up 3 bases, with 18 bases separating them. Full variable domain (rest looked up from reference TRBV2 and TRBJ2-7): EPEVTQTPSHQVTQMGQEVILRCVPISNHLYFYWYRQILGQKVEFLVSFYNNEISEKSEIFDDQFSVERPDGSNFTLKIRSTKLEDSAMYFCASSEAQSWQSDYEQYFGPGTRLTVT.